These 19 T cell receptor beta chains came from one sample sequenced in a study of CD8 T cells in Susac syndrome. cDNA came from around 0.5 to 1 ug RNA primed by random hexamers. Using its own MiXCR run on the immunoSEQ multiplex PCR reads, TCRdb lists one record per CDR3 protein. The sample includes more than 100,000 distinct CDR3 sequences, 75% to 90% of them seen just once. The sequencing sample was made of CD8+ T cells from PBMCs. The receptors shown here come from a human donor with multiple sclerosis.

The chain joins TRBV28 to TRBJ2-7; weak D call: TRBD1 (5 bases). CDR3 size: 14 residues. The V gene's germline CDR1 is MDHEN and CDR2 SYDVKM. Trimming shortened V by 9 bases and J by 3 bases, and 18 bases separated the two germline ends. CDR3 DNA: TGTGCCAGTTTAGGGGCTTCGGGTTACTACGAGCAGTACTTC. Its protein product is CASLGASGYYEQYF.

The gene calls are TRBV6-5 and TRBJ1-1; D might be TRBD1 (6 bases). The CDR3 extends over 15 amino acids. V lost 5 bases, J lost 8 bases, and 21 bases lay in between. Germline CDR1 MNHEY, CDR2 SVGAGI. CDR3 in DNA: TGTGCCAGCAGTCCACAGGGTTGGGGGGTGATAGAAGCTTTCTTT. It yields the protein CASSPQGWGVIEAFF.

The J gene is TRBJ2-1, the V gene TRBV7-9; 8 bases fit TRBD1. Per the germline V gene, CDR1 is SEHNR and CDR2 is FQNEAQ (reference sequence). The length of the CDR3 is 15 residues. V lost 6 bases to trimming and J lost 5 bases; unmatched junction nucleotides: 9. The CDR3 loop reads CASSPAGGYDNEQFF. CDR3 sequence (DNA): TGTGCCAGCAGTCCTGCAGGGGGCTACGACAATGAGCAGTTCTTC. Supplemented by reference TRBV7-9 and TRBJ2-1, the full variable domain reads DTGVSQNPRHKITKRGQNVTFRCDPISEHNRLYWYRQTLGQGPEFLTYFQNEAQLEKSRLLSDRFSAERPKGSFSTLEIQRTEQGDSAMYLCASSPAGGYDNEQFFGPGTRLTVL.

This chain links TRBV7-9 with TRBJ2-1; 10 nucleotides agree with TRBD2. Losses at the gene ends were 2 bases for V and 7 bases for J; bases not matched to a gene: 5. Germline V lookup: CDR1 SEHNR, CDR2 FQNEAQ (reference sequence). The CDR3 is made up of 15 amino acids. CDR3 sequence reads: CASSLIAGGRNEQFF. The CDR3 coding sequence is TGTGCCAGCAGCTTAATAGCGGGGGGTAGGAATGAGCAGTTCTTC.

This chain joins TRBV29-1 and TRBJ2-1; 7 bases map to TRBD2. The CDR3 is 16 residues long. From germline, CDR1 is SQVTM and CDR2 ANQGSEA. The V and J ends lost 4 bases and 4 bases, in that order; junction bases with no gene match: 13. The CDR3 here is CSVASMWREYYNEQFF. DNA of the CDR3: TGCAGCGTTGCGTCTATGTGGCGGGAGTATTACAATGAGCAGTTCTTC.

In its sample, this clonotype was seen once. V and J are TRBV12-3 or TRBV12-4 and TRBJ2-3; 11 nucleotides match TRBD2. The trim removed 7 bases at V and 6 bases at J, leaving 6 bases unmatched. This CDR3 comprises 14 residues. CDR3 DNA sequence: TGTGCCAGCACCCCTAGCGGGGGGTGGGATACGCAGTATTTT. Translation gives CASTPSGGWDTQYF.

The V and J genes are TRBV20-1 and TRBJ2-2; D ambiguous. CDR1 is DFQATT and CDR2 is SNEGSKA in the germline V gene (reference sequence). CDR3 length equals 12 residues. Between the trimmed V and J ends, which lost 0 bases and 5 bases, there was a span of 4 bases. The CDR3: CSARENTGELFF. CDR3 nucleotides: TGCAGTGCTAGAGAGAATACCGGGGAGCTGTTTTTT.

The chain is built from TRBV28 and TRBJ2-2, with TRBD2 matching 10 bases. Germline V gene lookup returns CDR1 MDHEN and CDR2 SYDVKM. The V gene end was trimmed by 5 bases and the J gene end by 6 bases; junction bases not matched to a gene: 6. This CDR3 has 15 residues. The CDR3 protein is CASSPGTSVSGELFF. In nucleotides, the CDR3 is TGTGCCAGCAGTCCCGGGACTAGCGTGTCCGGGGAGCTGTTTTTT.

The genes are TRBV7-8 and TRBJ2-2; D is possibly TRBD1 or TRBD2 (5 bases each). There are 17 residues in the CDR3. From germline, CDR1 is SGHVS and CDR2 FQNEAQ. V was clipped by 5 bases and J by 7 bases, with 23 bases between them. CDR3 sequence: CASSPSPQVVGDGELFF. Here the CDR3 DNA reads TGTGCCAGCAGCCCCAGCCCACAGGTCGTCGGGGACGGGGAGCTGTTTTTT.

The chain links TRBV4-1 to TRBJ2-1; TRBD2 might be the D (5 bases). In germline, CDR1 is MGHRA, CDR2 YSYEKL. The CDR3 totals 13 residues. The V and J ends lost 5 bases and 5 bases respectively, with 10 bases between them. The CDR3 nucleotides are TGCGCCAGCAGCTACGGGAAAGACAATGAGCAGTTCTTC. This codes for CASSYGKDNEQFF.

This chain's CDR3 is CASSQGSLNTEAFF. Here the CDR3 DNA reads TGCGCCAGCAGCCAAGGGTCGCTGAACACTGAAGCTTTCTTT. This chain connects TRBV4-1 to TRBJ1-1; D call uncertain. Germline CDR1 MGHRA, CDR2 YSYEKL. The CDR3 is 14 residues long. The ends were cut back, 1 base at V and 0 bases at J, with 6 bases in the middle.

V and J are TRBV12-3 or TRBV12-4 and TRBJ1-1; D not certain. V lost 3 bases, J lost 3 bases, and 20 bases lay in between. The CDR3 consists of 17 residues. As DNA, the CDR3 is TGTGCCAGCAGTTTTTTTAGCCGAGGAACCGTCCACACTGAAGCTTTCTTT. Translation: CASSFFSRGTVHTEAFF.

This chain links TRBV5-1 with TRBJ1-1, with D unclear. Germline V gene lookup returns CDR1 SGHRS and CDR2 YFSETQ. V was shortened by 1 base and J by 3 bases, with 22 bases between the two germline ends. CDR3 length equals 18 residues. The CDR3, as DNA: TGCGCCAGCAGCTTGTACGGTACGAAAAGTAGCATGGACACTGAAGCTTTCTTT. Its translation: CASSLYGTKSSMDTEAFF. The complete variable domain, with remaining parts taken from reference TRBV5-1 and TRBJ1-1, reads KAGVTQTPRYLIKTRGQQVTLSCSPISGHRSVSWYQQTPGQGLQFLFEYFSETQRNKGNFPGRFSGRQFSNSRSEMNVSTLELGDSALYLCASSLYGTKSSMDTEAFFGQGTRLTVV.

This clonotype has just a few counts. The genes are TRBV6-1 and TRBJ1-1, with D perhaps TRBD1 (5 bases). CDR1 MNHNS and CDR2 SASEGT come from the germline V gene. Between the trimmed V and J ends, which lost 6 bases and 1 base, there was a span of 12 bases. This CDR3 has 14 amino acids. The CDR3 coding sequence is TGTGCCAGCAGCCTATCTGGGGGGAACACTGAAGCTTTCTTT. Protein: CASSLSGGNTEAFF.

The chain employs TRBV19 and TRBJ1-1; tentatively, D is TRBD1 (6 bases). The germline V and J ends were trimmed by 4 bases and 5 bases, with 11 bases remaining between them. The germline V gene encodes CDR1 LNHDA and CDR2 SQIVND (reference sequence). There are 13 residues in the CDR3. DNA of the CDR3: TGTGCCAGTAGTACGGGGGCAGGGACTGAAGCTTTCTTT. It translates to CASSTGAGTEAFF.

This clonotype has only a few counts. The J gene is TRBJ2-1, the V gene TRBV5-6, with TRBD2 matching 13 bases. From germline, CDR1 is SGHDT and CDR2 YYEEEE. This CDR3 is built from 14 residues. With V trimmed by 5 bases and J by 6 bases, 2 bases remained unmatched. For the CDR3, the DNA is TGTGCCAGCAGTGGGACTAGCGGGGCCAATGAGCAGTTCTTC. It is translated as CASSGTSGANEQFF.

The V and J genes are TRBV4-3 and TRBJ2-5, with 10 bases lining up with TRBD2. Germline CDR1 LGHNA, CDR2 YSLEER. This CDR3 is built from 15 residues. J gave up 7 bases and V 4 bases, and 9 bases lay outside the gene matches. As DNA, the CDR3 is TGCGCCAGCAGCCGATTGCTAGCGGGAGAAGGGACCCAGTACTTC. Protein sequence: CASSRLLAGEGTQYF.

The J gene is TRBJ2-3, the V gene TRBV28, with 12 positions matching TRBD2. V lost 3 bases and J lost 5; bases outside the gene matches: 9. Germline V gives CDR1 MDHEN, CDR2 SYDVKM. This CDR3 contains 17 residues. The CDR3 DNA reads as TGTGCCAGCAGTTTTAGTCTAGCGGGGGGGCCTCAAGATACGCAGTATTTT. This codes for CASSFSLAGGPQDTQYF.

This clonotype was picked up a small number of times. J is TRBJ2-3 and V is TRBV4-1; no firm D call. CDR3 length: 13 residues. The germline V gene encodes CDR1 MGHRA and CDR2 YSYEKL. Trimming shortened V by 1 base and J by 4 bases, and 6 bases separated the two germline ends. CDR3 in DNA: TGCGCCAGCAGCCAAGCGTTCCCAGATACGCAGTATTTT. Encoded protein: CASSQAFPDTQYF.